Presented here are 5 T cell receptor beta chains from one specimen sequenced in a study of T cell responses to AZD1222 COVID-19 vaccine (dated by TCRdb to the early 2020s). Library preparation employed the immunoSEQ multiplex PCR assay. The source is immuneACCESS, and TCRdb retained only in-frame sequences with V and J called. Part of the clones is not carried over; for the studies checked, unresolved V genes explain less than half of this, and the remainder is unexplained. This sample is represented by approximately 170,000 clones; 94% of them were singletons. Of the sample, under 6% is held by the ten largest clones. The sample's time point label, in plain terms: about 28 days (+/-7) after the second vaccine dose. The sample consisted of peripheral blood, taken 28 days after the second AZD1222 dose. The origin of the receptors is an adult who received the AZD1222 COVID-19 vaccine.

The V gene is TRBV5-4, the J gene TRBJ1-2, with D hard to call. Trimming stripped 3 bases from V and 4 bases from J, with 16 bases between. CDR3 length: 15 amino acids. Germline loops: CDR1 SGHNT, CDR2 YYREEE (reference sequence). CDR3 loop: CASSSQQSFRYGYTF. Here the CDR3 DNA reads TGTGCCAGCAGCTCCCAGCAATCATTCCGCTATGGCTACACCTTC. Full variable domain (missing parts from reference TRBV5-4 and TRBJ1-2): ETGVTQSPTHLIKTRGQQVTLRCSSQSGHNTVSWYQQALGQGPQFIFQYYREEENGRGNFPPRFSGLQFPNYSSELNVNALELDDSALYLCASSSQQSFRYGYTFGSGTRLTVV.

V and J are TRBV5-5 and TRBJ1-5; the D gene is possibly TRBD1 (6 bases). CDR1 SGHKS and CDR2 YYEKEE come from the germline V gene (reference sequence). The CDR3 is 15 residues long. Between the trimmed V and J ends, which lost 3 bases and 4 bases, there was a span of 14 bases. As DNA, the CDR3 is TGTGCCAGCAGCTCCTCCCAGGGGACTAATCAGCCCCAGCATTTT. Translating gives CASSSSQGTNQPQHF.

This clone showed up just a few times. The chain recombines TRBV12-5 with TRBJ1-1, with 8 bases identical to TRBD1. The CDR3 loop spans 14 amino acids. Trimming took 5 bases from V and 5 from J; bases not matched to a gene: 7. Germline values: CDR1 LGHNT, CDR2 FRNRAP. CDR3 sequence reads: CASGPQGARTEAFF. DNA for the CDR3: TGTGCTAGTGGTCCTCAGGGGGCGCGGACTGAAGCTTTCTTT.

The V call is TRBV7-9, the J call TRBJ2-2, with D hard to call. Germline-derived CDR1 and CDR2 are SEHNR and FQNEAQ (reference sequence). V lost 5 bases to trimming and J lost 5 bases, with 9 bases between them. This CDR3 has 13 residues. CDR3 in DNA: TGTGCCAGCAGCCCGCCGGTAACCGGGGAGCTGTTTTTT. Residues: CASSPPVTGELFF.

The chain joins TRBV28 to TRBJ2-3; D remains unclear. This CDR3 is built from 15 residues. The germline CDR1 and CDR2 sequences are MDHEN and SYDVKM. The V and J ends lost 3 bases and 1 base respectively, with 11 bases between them. The CDR3 nucleotides read TGTGCCAGCAGTTTTGCTTATTGGGGCACAGATACGCAGTATTTT. Amino acid sequence: CASSFAYWGTDTQYF.